The sequence of this T cell receptor beta chain was determined in a study of blood T cell repertoires in COVID-19. About the research overall: COVID-19 samples, acute and convalescent, were from the United States, Italy and Spain.

Allocation to cohorts depended on clinical history reported by the participants. Individuals in the exposed group had encountered a COVID-19 case within 2 weeks preceding study entry. Per the original methods: The authors estimated nucleated cell counts from reference gene primer amplification. Measured with immunoSEQ multiplex PCR; TCRdb has only the in-frame clones, and not every one. V and J calls and clone size are copied from that table; D and trimming were computed from the DNA. The sample lists fewer than 250,000 clones; approximately 83% were seen once. The TCR sequence derives from a woman in her 50s who had been exposed to COVID-19. Material: PBMCs or T cells enriched from blood (not recorded which).

The DNA of the CDR3 is TGCGCCAGCAGCTTTGAGATCGACGGGGAGCTGTTTTTT. This encodes CASSFEIDGELFF. The V call is TRBV5-1, the J call TRBJ2-2; D gene ambiguous. The CDR3 has 13 amino acids. V was shortened by 2 bases and J by 7 bases, with 9 bases between the two germline ends. CDR1 is SGHRS and CDR2 is YFSETQ in the germline V gene. Combining the CDR3 with reference TRBV5-1 and TRBJ2-2 gives the whole variable domain KAGVTQTPRYLIKTRGQQVTLSCSPISGHRSVSWYQQTPGQGLQFLFEYFSETQRNKGNFPGRFSGRQFSNSRSEMNVSTLELGDSALYLCASSFEIDGELFFGEGSRLTVL.